This T cell receptor (beta chain) was recovered during a study of T cell repertoires in cytomegalovirus infection. V dropped 7 bases and J dropped 5; count of bases not matched to a gene: 11. The CDR3 extends over 15 amino acids. TCRdb re-derived calls from the reads in MiXCR, one entry per CDR3 protein. Of 150,000 to 200,000 distinct CDR3 sequences listed, over 13% are singletons. Sample: PBMCs. This receptor was obtained from a human donor in good health (CMV status not recorded). Some clones in this sample may be carry-over from other donors' samples. The V call is TRBV12-3 or TRBV12-4, the J call TRBJ2-4, with 7 positions matching TRBD2. The DNA of the CDR3 is TGTGCCAGCACCTCTTTACTAGCGAATCAAAACATTCAGTACTTC. Translating it yields CASTSLLANQNIQYF.